This TCR beta chain was found in a study of cytomegalovirus exposure and HLA in healthy donors. Study information: The same platform as the approximately 670 first-cohort repertoires was used for the 95 to 150 validation repertoires, a later analysis reported. Study-level points and caveats: Whilst most TCR sequences proved rare, a subset of public TCRs occurred across many donors. Overall, roughly 150 TCR beta chains were annotated as cytomegalovirus-associated. The finding came from a later analysis; first-cohort TCR clusters tended to co-occur in the roughly 110 validation repertoires.

Concerning this clone itself: Its specificity is unknown.

Method: immunoSEQ multiplex PCR; TCRdb's copy keeps in-frame clones and lacks some. The sample lists some 170,000 clones, about 89% occurring once. V was trimmed by 1 base and J by 8 bases, leaving 8 bases between them. The CDR3 covers 11 residues. Per germline, CDR1 GTSNPN and CDR2 SVGIG (reference sequence). This chain links TRBV30 with TRBJ1-2; a possible D gene is TRBD1 (6 bases). The sequence was collected from a man younger than 35 in good health and CMV-seropositive. Sequences were obtained from PBMCs. The CDR3 spells CAWSAGGGYTF. The CDR3 bases are TGTGCCTGGAGTGCGGGGGGCGGCTACACCTTC.